The sequence of this T cell receptor (beta chain) was determined in a study of shared clonotypes between healthy human individuals. Turning to the study itself: In total, the donors were a couple of women and a few men aged 18 to 49.

For unsorted samples, genomic DNA was extracted from 75 million to 90 million PBMCs. Execution of the assay was at deep level. TCRdb's copy holds only in-frame clones and misses some; the assay was immunoSEQ multiplex PCR. The sample yields some 510,000 clones, 79% seen once. The CDR3 runs 14 residues. Germline V lookup: CDR1 SGHDT, CDR2 YYEEEE. V was trimmed by 4 bases and J by 4 bases, leaving 14 bases between them. This TCR was sampled from a woman aged 40 to 55 in good health. Some clones in this sample may be carry-over from other donors' samples. The specimen was PBMCs. This chain joins TRBV5-6 and TRBJ1-2; tentative D call: TRBD1 (6 bases). CDR3 DNA sequence: TGTGCCAGCAGCACCGGACAGCTCCTCTATGGCTACACCTTC. It yields the protein CASSTGQLLYGYTF.